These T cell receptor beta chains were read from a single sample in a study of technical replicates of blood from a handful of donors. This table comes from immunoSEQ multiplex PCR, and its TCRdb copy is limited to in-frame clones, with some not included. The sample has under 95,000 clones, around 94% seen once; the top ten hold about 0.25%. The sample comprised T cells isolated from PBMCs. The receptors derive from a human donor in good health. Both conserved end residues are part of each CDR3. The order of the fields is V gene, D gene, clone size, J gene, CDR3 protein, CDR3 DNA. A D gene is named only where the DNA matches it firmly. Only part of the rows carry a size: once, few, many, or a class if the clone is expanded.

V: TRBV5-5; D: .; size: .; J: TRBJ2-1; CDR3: CASSRTVPNEQFF; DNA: TGTGCCAGCAGCCGGACAGTACCCAATGAGCAGTTCTTC
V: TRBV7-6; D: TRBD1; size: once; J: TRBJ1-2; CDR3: CASSLGQGYGYTF; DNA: TGTGCCAGCAGCTTAGGACAGGGCTATGGCTACACCTTC
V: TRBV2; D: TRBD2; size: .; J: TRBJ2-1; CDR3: CARGVGGVNEQFF; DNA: TGTGCCAGGGGTGTCGGGGGGGTCAATGAGCAGTTCTTC
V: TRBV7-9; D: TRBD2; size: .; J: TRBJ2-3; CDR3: CASSPWTSGGGVFTDTQYF; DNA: TGTGCCAGCAGCCCATGGACTAGCGGGGGGGGAGTTTTCACAGATACGCAGTATTTT
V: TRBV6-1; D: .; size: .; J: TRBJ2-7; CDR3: CASENRSSYEQYF; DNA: TGTGCCAGCGAAAACAGAAGTTCCTACGAGCAGTACTTC
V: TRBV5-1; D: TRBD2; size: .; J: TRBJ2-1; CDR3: CASSLDKREGYEQFF; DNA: TGCGCCAGCAGCTTGGATAAGCGGGAGGGCTATGAGCAGTTCTTC
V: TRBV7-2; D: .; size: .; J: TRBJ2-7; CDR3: CASRLKGVTYYEQYF; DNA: TGTGCCAGCAGGCTAAAGGGGGTGACGTACTACGAGCAGTACTTC
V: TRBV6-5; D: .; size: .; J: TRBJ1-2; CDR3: CASSYEAYYGYTF; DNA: TGTGCCAGCAGTTACGAGGCCTACTATGGCTACACCTTC
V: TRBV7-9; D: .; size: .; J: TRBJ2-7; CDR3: CASSIRPYEQYF; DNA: TGTGCCAGCAGCATCCGTCCCTACGAGCAGTACTTC
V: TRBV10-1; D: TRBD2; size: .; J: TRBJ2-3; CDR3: CASSREADTQYF; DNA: TGCGCCAGCAGTCGGGAGGCAGATACGCAGTATTTT
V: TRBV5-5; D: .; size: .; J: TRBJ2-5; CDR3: CASSGARETQYF; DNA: TGTGCCAGCAGCGGGGCGAGGGAGACCCAGTACTTC
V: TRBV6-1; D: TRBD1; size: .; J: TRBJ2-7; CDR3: CASREKLDRALYF; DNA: TGTGCCAGCAGAGAAAAGCTGGACAGGGCTCTGTACTTC